This T cell receptor (beta chain) derives from a study of blood T cell repertoires in COVID-19. Turning to the study itself: Both acute and convalescent COVID-19 samples were obtained from the United States, Italy and Spain. Sources were T cells, B-cell-depleted T cells, or PBMCs; the material itself was cDNA or gDNA.

V shed 0 bases and J shed 7 bases, with 10 bases lying between them. In germline, CDR1 is KGHSH, CDR2 LQKENI. The length of the CDR3 is 13 residues. As handled by the study authors: Estimated nucleated cell counts came from reference gene primer amplification. Measured with immunoSEQ multiplex PCR; TCRdb has only the in-frame clones, and not every one. The DNA gave D and trimming, while V, J and clone size come from that table. Of 42,000 or so clones in the sample, more than 70% were seen once. Sequencing used peripheral blood. This rearrangement joins TRBV18 to TRBJ2-7; D perhaps matches TRBD1 (6 bases). This TCR derives from a human donor in a cohort sampled during active COVID-19. As DNA, the CDR3 is TGTGCCAGCTCACCACCTACAGGGCTAGAGCAGTACTTC. It yields the protein CASSPPTGLEQYF.